This TCR beta chain was profiled in a study of blood T cell repertoires in COVID-19. Study details: The United States, Italy and Spain were the sources of the acute and convalescent COVID-19 samples. Sources were T cells, B-cell-depleted T cells, or PBMCs; the material itself was cDNA or gDNA.

In the original processing: Estimation of nucleated cell counts was performed using reference gene primer amplification. TCRdb's table, derived via immunoSEQ multiplex PCR, lists solely in-frame clones and lacks some. D and trimming come from the DNA, and the V and J calls and clone size come from that table. The table lists around 200,000 clones, about 87% of them singletons, with less than 3.5% in the top ten. V was trimmed by 6 bases and J by 0 bases, leaving 12 bases between them. The CDR3 is 15 residues long. Germline assignment: CDR1 MNHEY and CDR2 SVGAGI. The material sequenced was peripheral blood. The chain recombines TRBV6-5 with TRBJ2-1; perhaps TRBD1 as D (5 bases). The receptor comes from a man aged 35-49 years with active or convalescent COVID-19. CDR3 nucleotides: TGTGCCAGCAGGGACGGACACTACTCCTACAATGAGCAGTTCTTC. Its translation is CASRDGHYSYNEQFF.